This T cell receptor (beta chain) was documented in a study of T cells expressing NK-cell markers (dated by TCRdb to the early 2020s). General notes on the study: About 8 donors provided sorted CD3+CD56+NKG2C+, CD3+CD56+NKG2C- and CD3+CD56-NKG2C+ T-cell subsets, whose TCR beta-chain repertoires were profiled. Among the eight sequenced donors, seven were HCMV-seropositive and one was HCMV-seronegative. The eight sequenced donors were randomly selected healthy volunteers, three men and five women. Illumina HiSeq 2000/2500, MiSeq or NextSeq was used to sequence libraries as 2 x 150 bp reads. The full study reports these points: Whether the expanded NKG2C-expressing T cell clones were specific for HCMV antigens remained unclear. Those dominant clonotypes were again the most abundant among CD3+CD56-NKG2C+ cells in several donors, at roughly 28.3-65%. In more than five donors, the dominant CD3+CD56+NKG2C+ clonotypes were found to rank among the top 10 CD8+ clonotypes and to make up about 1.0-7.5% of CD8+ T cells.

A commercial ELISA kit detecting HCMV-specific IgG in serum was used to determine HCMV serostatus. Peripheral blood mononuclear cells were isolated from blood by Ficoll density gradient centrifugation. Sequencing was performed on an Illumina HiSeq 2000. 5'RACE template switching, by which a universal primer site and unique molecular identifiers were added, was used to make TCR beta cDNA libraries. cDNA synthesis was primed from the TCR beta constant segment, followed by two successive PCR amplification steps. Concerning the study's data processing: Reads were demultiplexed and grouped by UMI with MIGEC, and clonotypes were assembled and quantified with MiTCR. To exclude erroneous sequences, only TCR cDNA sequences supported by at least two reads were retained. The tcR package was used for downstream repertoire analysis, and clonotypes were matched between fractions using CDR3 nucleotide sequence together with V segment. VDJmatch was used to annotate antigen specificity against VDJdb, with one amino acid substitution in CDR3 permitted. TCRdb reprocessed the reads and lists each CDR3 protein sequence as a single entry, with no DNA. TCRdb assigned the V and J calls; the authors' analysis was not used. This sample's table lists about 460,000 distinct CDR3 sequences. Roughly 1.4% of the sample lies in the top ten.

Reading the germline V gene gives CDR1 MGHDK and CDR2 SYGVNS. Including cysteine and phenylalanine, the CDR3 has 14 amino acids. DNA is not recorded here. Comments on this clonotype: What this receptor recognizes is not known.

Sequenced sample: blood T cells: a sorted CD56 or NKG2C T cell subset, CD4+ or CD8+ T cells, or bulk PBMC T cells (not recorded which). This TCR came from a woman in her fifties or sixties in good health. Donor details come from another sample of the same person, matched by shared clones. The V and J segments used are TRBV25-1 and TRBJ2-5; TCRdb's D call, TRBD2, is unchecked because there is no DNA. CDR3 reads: CASSGWDSEETQYF.